This T cell receptor (beta chain) was identified during a study of neoadjuvant anti-PD-1 for oral cavity cancer (dated by TCRdb to about 2021). Background on the whole study: Three to four biweekly doses of nivolumab at 3 mg/kg were mostly administered to patients before curative-intent surgical resection. For patients who did not progress, a fourth nivolumab dose was given around day 43, followed by definitive surgical resection on days 50-56. Responders were defined as patients with complete response, partial response or stable disease by RECIST 1.1; non-responders were defined as patients with progression. The parent correlative cohort included under 15 patients, with an approximately 34% response rate.

As concerns this clone: Its antigen is unknown. The input lacks base qualities; no much larger clone sits a single base away.

For deep sequencing of PBMC libraries, mostly around 480 ng of input genomic DNA was used, and six replicates were run per sample. The immunoSEQ hsTCRbeta kit was used to prepare TCRbeta libraries according to the manufacturer's instructions. The completed libraries were mixed into a single pool at 3 nM, then sequenced with an Illumina NovaSeq 6000 S4 flow cell. The authors' analysis ran thus. The immunoSEQ Analyzer was used for raw data preprocessing and quality control. The analysis was limited to productive rearrangements, and each clonotype was defined by a unique CDR3 amino acid sequence. Repertoire clonality was estimated as the Gini-Simpson index, computed with the R package tcR. Gini indices were compared with Student's t test, and associations with tumor size change were assessed by Pearson correlation. The source is immuneACCESS, and TCRdb retained only in-frame sequences with V and J called. Part of the clones is not carried over; for the studies checked, unresolved V genes explain less than half of this, and the remainder is unexplained. V and J calls and clone size are copied from that table; D and trimming were computed from the DNA. This sample is represented by over 65,000 clones; roughly nine tenths of them were singletons. The top ten hold less than 3% of the sample.

CDR1 and CDR2 are drawn from the germline V gene: SGHNT, YENEEA. There are 15 amino acids in the CDR3, from cysteine to phenylalanine inclusive. The read is trimmed to its CDR3 DNA, 45 bases read in frame from base 1. Trimmed from V: 1 base; trimmed from J: 4 bases; junction bases lacking a gene match: 7. Study-wide findings and limitations: After neoadjuvant nivolumab, significantly higher T cell clonality (Gini index) was found within PBMCs in non-responders than in responders. Higher pretreatment blood TCRbeta clonality and lower post-treatment tumor TCRbeta clonality were correlated with higher pretreatment blood Treg/Th17 ratios. TCR analyses included only three patients per response group, and the authors called for larger cohorts for validation.

Explained via the paper, the time point label denotes: after neoadjuvant nivolumab, at surgical resection. None of the patients had received prior systemic or radiation treatment, and all were newly diagnosed with stage II-IVA oral cavity squamous cell carcinoma. The cohort consisted of patients with HPV-negative, locally advanced oral cavity squamous cell carcinoma. Peripheral blood mononuclear cells were analyzed directly and were not maintained or expanded in culture. The samples were drawn from a longitudinal correlative study tied to a single-arm phase II trial testing neoadjuvant nivolumab in oral cavity squamous cell carcinoma. Genomic DNA-based TCRbeta sequencing was performed on subject-matched pre- and post-treatment PBMCs and tumors from three responders and three non-responders. Peripheral blood mononuclear cells were collected once before nivolumab treatment and again after treatment, at the time of surgery. The Maxwell RSC DNA from Cells kit was used to extract genomic DNA from PBMCs.

This sequence was found in a person between 40 and 85 years old with oral cavity squamous cell carcinoma. Sample: PBMCs, taken after nivolumab (anti-PD-1) treatment. The rearranged chain carries TRBV11-3 and TRBJ2-7; 7 of the junction bases match TRBD2. In nucleotides, the sequence is TGTGCCAGCAGCTTAGGACTAGCTGATTTTTACGAGCAGTACTTC. Translated, this is CASSLGLADFYEQYF.